One and the same sample provided the 30 T cell receptor beta chains below, sequenced in a study of CD8 T cells in ankylosing spondylitis. Study-level results: Characteristic, it appeared, of ankylosing spondylitis blood was a TCR beta motif of eight or nine highly homologous variants.

Their specific antigens are unknown. TCRdb fed the 5' RACE reads into MiXCR, producing one record per CDR3 protein. The repertoire holds about 390,000 distinct CDR3 sequences, with about a fifth as singletons. Sequencing was performed on blood, either unsorted or a sorted T cell fraction (not recorded which). These receptor sequences come from a male donor with ankylosing spondylitis.

The sample holds many counts of this clonotype. This CDR3 reads CASSQEGSAGGSIADTQYF. In nucleotides, the CDR3 is TGCGCCAGCAGCCAAGAAGGGTCAGCTGGCGGGAGTATCGCAGATACGCAGTATTTT. The chain has TRBV4-3 and TRBJ2-3; 7 nucleotides line up with TRBD2. The germline V gene encodes CDR1 LGHNA and CDR2 YSLEER. Germline trimming cut 0 bases from V and 4 bases from J; bases unmatched to any gene: 16. The CDR3 loop spans 19 amino acids.

The V gene is TRBV14, the J gene TRBJ2-3, with TRBD2 matching 13 bases. Germline CDR1 and CDR2: SGHDN and FVKESK. The CDR3 contains 15 residues. Trimming cost V 4 bases and J 6 bases; bases outside gene matches: 4. For the CDR3, the DNA is TGTGCCAGCAGCCGACTAGCGGGAGGTCGCGATACGCAGTATTTT. This encodes CASSRLAGGRDTQYF.

In this sample, this clonotype turned up a few times. This chain uses TRBV3-1 with TRBJ1-2; TRBD1 matches 8 bases. The germline gives CDR1 LGHDT, CDR2 YNNKEL (reference sequence). V lost 0 bases and J lost 7; bases outside the gene matches: 7. There are 15 residues in the CDR3. The CDR3 protein is CASSQDQGAHSGYTF. In DNA, the CDR3 is TGTGCCAGCAGCCAAGATCAGGGGGCGCATAGTGGCTACACCTTC.

This clonotype was seen a few times. This chain uses TRBV9 with TRBJ2-2; D is undetermined. Trimming took 0 bases from V and 5 from J, leaving 8 bases between them. CDR1 is SGDLS, CDR2 YYNGEE, per germline. This CDR3 spans 14 amino acids. The CDR3 region has the DNA TGTGCCAGCAGCGTAGTGTCGGAGACCGGGGAGCTGTTTTTT. Its protein is CASSVVSETGELFF.

The CDR3 DNA is TGCGCCAGCAGGCGGCAGGGGAGGACTGAAGCTTTCTTT. It encodes CASRRQGRTEAFF. The chain employs TRBV5-1 and TRBJ1-1, with a weak D call TRBD1 (6 bases). Germline values: CDR1 SGHRS, CDR2 YFSETQ. With 5 bases removed from V and 5 bases from J, the gap between germline ends came to 13 bases. The CDR3 consists of 13 residues.

The DNA of the CDR3 is TGCAGTGCTGGGAGGACTAGCGGGATTGGAGAGACCCAGTACTTC. This encodes CSAGRTSGIGETQYF. The rearrangement links TRBV20-1 to TRBJ2-5; 12 bases agree with TRBD2. The CDR3 is made up of 15 amino acids. Germline assignment: CDR1 DFQATT and CDR2 SNEGSKA (reference sequence). Trimming cost V 5 bases and J 4 bases; bases outside gene matches: 8.

This clonotype was counted only a few times. The J gene is TRBJ2-2, the V gene TRBV3-1; 10 positions agree with TRBD2. Germline CDR1 and CDR2: LGHDT and YNNKEL (reference sequence). The ends lost 3 bases at V and 6 bases at J; junction bases unmatched: 7. The CDR3 is 16 residues long. In DNA form, the CDR3 reads TGTGCCAGCAGCCAGAGAGCGGGAGGGCCCGCCGGGGAGCTGTTTTTT. This gives the protein CASSQRAGGPAGELFF.

The CDR3 nucleotides are TGCAGTGCTAGAGTGGGTCTGCTAAACATTCAGTACTTC. Translated, it gives CSARVGLLNIQYF. This chain uses TRBV20-1 with TRBJ2-4; no reliable D call. The CDR3 runs to 13 residues. Germline values: CDR1 DFQATT, CDR2 SNEGSKA (reference sequence). V gave up 1 base and J gave up 6 bases, with 10 bases separating them.

This clonotype was detected a few times. The rearrangement uses TRBV5-1 and TRBJ1-1; D possibly corresponds to TRBD1 (5 bases). The CDR3 length is 14 residues. V was shortened by 1 base and J by 5 bases, with 12 bases between the two germline ends. In germline, CDR1 is SGHRS, CDR2 YFSETQ. CDR3 loop: CASSLWQGGTEAFF. Written as DNA, the CDR3 is TGCGCCAGCAGCTTGTGGCAGGGAGGTACTGAAGCTTTCTTT.

This chain links TRBV28 with TRBJ2-2; D gene uncertain. The germline gives CDR1 MDHEN, CDR2 SYDVKM. The CDR3 is made up of 13 amino acids. Between the trimmed V and J ends, which lost 8 bases and 7 bases, there was a span of 14 bases. This CDR3 is CASCTSRNGELFF. DNA of the CDR3: TGTGCCAGCTGTACAAGCCGGAACGGGGAGCTGTTTTTT.

This clonotype was counted a few times. The V and J genes are TRBV28 and TRBJ2-1; 10 positions agree with TRBD2. CDR1 and CDR2 (germline): MDHEN, SYDVKM. After removal of 2 bases from V and 10 bases from J, the junction contained 8 bases not matched to a gene. The CDR3 length is 15 residues. The CDR3 reads CASSLSGRGLGEQFF. The CDR3 nucleotides are TGTGCCAGCAGTTTAAGCGGGAGGGGGTTAGGGGAGCAGTTCTTC.

This clonotype has just one count. The chain employs TRBV20-1 and TRBJ1-4; perhaps TRBD1 as D (6 bases). V dropped 7 bases and J dropped 8 bases, with 17 bases sitting between them. The CDR3 is 13 residues long. Per the germline V gene, CDR1 is DFQATT and CDR2 is SNEGSKA (reference sequence). CDR3 region: CSGRGGRVEKLFF. Here the CDR3 DNA reads TGCAGTGGGCGGGGGGGGCGAGTGGAAAAACTGTTTTTT.

This chain uses TRBV20-1 with TRBJ2-7, with 10 bases lining up with TRBD2. The CDR3 covers 16 residues. The germline V gene encodes CDR1 DFQATT and CDR2 SNEGSKA (reference sequence). J lost 6 bases, V lost 5 bases, and 16 bases had no gene match. The CDR3 DNA reads as TGCAGTGCTCCCCGGATAGCGGGAGGATTTAACACCGAGCAGTACTTC. Its protein product is CSAPRIAGGFNTEQYF.

This rearrangement joins TRBV7-9 to TRBJ2-3, with TRBD1 identical over 7 bases. Germline assignment: CDR1 SEHNR and CDR2 FQNEAQ (reference sequence). This CDR3 region has 14 residues. The trim removed 8 bases at V and 0 bases at J, leaving 5 bases unmatched. The DNA for the CDR3 is TGTGCCAGCTTCCGGGACAGCAGCACAGATACGCAGTATTTT. Its translation is CASFRDSSTDTQYF. The full variable domain, its missing parts supplied by reference TRBV7-9 and TRBJ2-3, is DTGVSQNPRHKITKRGQNVTFRCDPISEHNRLYWYRQTLGQGPEFLTYFQNEAQLEKSRLLSDRFSAERPKGSFSTLEIQRTEQGDSAMYLCASFRDSSTDTQYFGPGTRLTVL.

DNA of the CDR3: TGTGCCAGCAGCCTTAGCCTGGGGGGTACGCAGTATTTT. It specifies CASSLSLGGTQYF. The chain is built from TRBV7-7 and TRBJ2-3; D might be TRBD2 (6 bases). V was trimmed by 5 bases and J by 8 bases, leaving 14 bases between them. CDR3 length: 13 residues. The germline CDR1 and CDR2 sequences are SSHAT and FNYEAQ (reference sequence).

Only a few counts were recorded for this clonotype. J is TRBJ2-1 and V is TRBV4-1, with D maybe TRBD2 (6 bases). The CDR3 loop spans 18 amino acids. Between the trimmed V and J ends, which lost 3 bases and 1 base, there was a span of 19 bases. Germline V gene data show CDR1 as MGHRA and CDR2 as YSYEKL. CDR3 amino acids: CASSQGERRLGSYNEQFF. As DNA, the CDR3 is TGCGCCAGCAGCCAGGGGGAGAGAAGACTAGGATCCTACAATGAGCAGTTCTTC.

V usage is TRBV11-3 and J usage is TRBJ2-2; D gene ambiguous. The V and J ends lost 5 bases and 0 bases respectively, with 13 bases between them. The CDR3 spans 16 residues. Germline-derived CDR1 and CDR2 are SGHNT and YENEEA. CDR3 region: CASSRHRGTNTGELFF. CDR3 sequence (DNA): TGTGCCAGCAGCCGACACAGAGGTACGAACACCGGGGAGCTGTTTTTT.

The chain joins TRBV2 to TRBJ1-5; 7 nucleotides agree with TRBD1. This CDR3 spans 16 amino acids. The ends lost 7 bases at V and 1 base at J; junction bases unmatched: 10. Germline assignment: CDR1 SNHLY and CDR2 FYNNEI. The DNA for the CDR3 is TGTGCCAGCACCCTCGAGAAGGGGGCGAGCAATCAGCCCCAGCATTTT. Residues: CASTLEKGASNQPQHF.

This clonotype turned up a few times. The chain combines TRBV15 with TRBJ2-5; 10 bases map to TRBD1. V shed 3 bases, J shed 3 bases, and the junction held 4 bases outside the gene matches. The CDR3 covers 15 residues. The germline V gene encodes CDR1 LNHNV and CDR2 YYDKDF (reference sequence). DNA of the CDR3: TGTGCCACCAGCAGGGGGGACAGGGGTAAAGAGACCCAGTACTTC. It is translated as CATSRGDRGKETQYF.

This clonotype was observed a handful of times. The chain uses TRBV19 and TRBJ1-1, with TRBD1 identical over 7 bases. The germline V gene has CDR1 LNHDA and CDR2 SQIVND (reference sequence). The length of the CDR3 is 13 residues. The ends lost 2 bases at V and 11 bases at J; junction bases unmatched: 8. The CDR3 spells CASSIRQGDGAFF. The CDR3 DNA sequence: TGTGCCAGTAGTATAAGACAGGGAGATGGGGCTTTCTTT.

The chain uses TRBV2 and TRBJ2-6; 8 positions agree with TRBD1. Unmatched junction bases numbered 3, after V lost 8 bases and J lost 3 bases. CDR3 size: 14 residues. Germline CDR1 reads SNHLY; CDR2 reads FYNNEI. The CDR3 DNA reads as TGTGCCAGCCACAGGGGGATTGGGGCCAACGTCCTGACTTTC. Its translation: CASHRGIGANVLTF.

The rearrangement joins TRBV7-3 to TRBJ1-6; perhaps TRBD1 as D (5 bases). Looked up from germline, CDR1 is SGHTA and CDR2 is FQGTGA. The ends were cut back, 5 bases at V and 0 bases at J, with 11 bases in the middle. This CDR3 is 16 amino acids long. CDR3 bases: TGTGCCAGCAGCATCGATGGGGGCTCCTATAATTCACCCCTCCACTTT. Protein: CASSIDGGSYNSPLHF.

The gene calls are TRBV9 and TRBJ1-6; D uncertain. The CDR3 loop spans 15 amino acids. The V end was cut by 1 base, the J end by 6 bases, with 11 bases between. Germline V gene lookup returns CDR1 SGDLS and CDR2 YYNGEE. This CDR3 reads CASSVQVNPNSPLHF. CDR3 sequence (DNA): TGTGCCAGCAGCGTACAAGTAAACCCTAATTCACCCCTCCACTTT.

There are a few counts of this clonotype. The V gene is TRBV20-1, the J gene TRBJ2-3; no definite D call. CDR1 is DFQATT and CDR2 is SNEGSKA in the germline V gene (reference sequence). The CDR3 is 13 amino acids. Trimming took off 6 bases at V and 2 bases at J, with 12 bases between the two ends. The chain's CDR3 is CSAETGPTDTQYF. CDR3 DNA sequence: TGCAGTGCAGAAACCGGCCCCACAGATACGCAGTATTTT.

Only a few counts were recorded for this clonotype. In DNA, the CDR3 is TGTGCCACGAGAGGGCTACTTAGGAATGAGCAGTTCTTC. Its translation: CATRGLLRNEQFF. The chain uses TRBV27 and TRBJ2-1, with a weak D call TRBD2 (5 bases). The length of the CDR3 is 13 residues. The germline V gene encodes CDR1 MNHEY and CDR2 SMNVEV (reference sequence). Trimming removed 10 bases from V and 7 bases from J, with 17 bases in between.

This clonotype turned up a few times. The rearrangement uses TRBV6-5 and TRBJ1-1, with D unclear. Germline V gives CDR1 MNHEY, CDR2 SVGAGI. CDR3 length equals 14 residues. V shed 2 bases and J shed 1 base, with 8 bases lying between them. The CDR3 bases are TGTGCCAGCAGTTACGGTGGAGGGAACACTGAAGCTTTCTTT. Translating gives CASSYGGGNTEAFF.

The genes are TRBV6-1 and TRBJ2-7; possibly TRBD2 for D (6 bases). Trimming took 6 bases from V and 2 from J, leaving 8 bases between them. Germline V gene lookup returns CDR1 MNHNS and CDR2 SASEGT. This CDR3 contains 12 residues. CDR3 sequence (DNA): TGTGCCAGCAGCGGGAGAGCCTACGAGCAGTACTTC. The encoded protein is CASSGRAYEQYF.

This clonotype showed up many times. The V call is TRBV5-4, the J call TRBJ2-3, with a possible D match to TRBD2 (6 bases). Germline V gene lookup returns CDR1 SGHNT and CDR2 YYREEE (reference sequence). The V gene lost 2 bases and the J gene lost 0 bases, with 10 bases spanning the gap. The CDR3 sequence is 15 residues long. The CDR3 nucleotides are TGTGCCAGCAGCTTCGACGGGACTAGCACAGATACGCAGTATTTT. Protein sequence: CASSFDGTSTDTQYF.

This clonotype was observed a few times. The chain recombines TRBV11-3 with TRBJ2-1, with 10 bases that match TRBD2. This CDR3 region has 15 residues. Germline V CDR1 and CDR2: SGHNT, YENEEA. J was trimmed by 8 bases and V by 0 bases; bases with no gene match: 4. CDR3 in amino acids: CASSLDLAGADEQFF. In DNA, the CDR3 is TGTGCCAGCAGCTTAGATCTAGCGGGAGCCGATGAGCAGTTCTTC.

The V call is TRBV28, the J call TRBJ2-1; 7 bases match TRBD2. V lost 5 bases to trimming and J lost 0 bases; unmatched junction nucleotides: 13. The CDR3 totals 18 residues. Per the germline V gene, CDR1 is MDHEN and CDR2 is SYDVKM. The CDR3 DNA follows: TGTGCCAGCAGTCCAACCTGGACTAGTTATTACTCCTACAATGAGCAGTTCTTC. Its translation: CASSPTWTSYYSYNEQFF.